This T cell receptor beta chain comes out of a study of T-cell reconstitution after alpha-beta-depleted transplantation in children. Study-wide results and caveats: Reportedly, only several hundred clones from non-depleted graft cells drove alpha-beta T-cell counts at about two months. At the one-year point after transplant, T-cell counts and TCRbeta diversity were found to come mostly from T cells that had been newly produced. It was surviving recipient T cells and thymic progenitors that gave some patients high TCRbeta diversity at day 60.

A library of TCRbeta sequences, prepared with unique molecular identifiers, was generated. TCRdb processed the PCR reads anew with MiXCR; each CDR3 protein has one entry. The sample yields about 610,000 distinct CDR3 sequences, approximately 30% seen once. J gave up 6 bases and V 6 bases, and 7 bases lay outside the gene matches. Germline V gene data show CDR1 as KGHSH and CDR2 as LQKENI. This CDR3 has 15 residues. Regarding this clonotype: What it binds is unknown.

The receptor comes from a boy under two years old with Wiskott-Aldrich syndrome, due to receive a stem cell transplant. The V call is TRBV18, the J call TRBJ2-5, with 13 positions matching TRBD2. Sample: PBMCs, taken before TCRalphabeta/CD19-depleted stem cell transplant. In nucleotides, the CDR3 is TGTGCCAGCTCGCCGGGACTAGCGGGAAGGAAGACCCAGTACTTC. This encodes CASSPGLAGRKTQYF.